This record looks at one T cell receptor beta chain sequence and its context. Mixed chimerism was transient after nonmyeloablative marrow transplants from related graft donors. The data were obtained in a study of Tregs in tolerant kidney transplant recipients. Germline CDR1 reads SGHRS; CDR2 reads YFSETQ. Trimming pared 1 base from V and 7 bases from J, leaving 3 bases between. The length of the CDR3 is 11 residues. Profiling relied on immunoSEQ multiplex PCR, and the TCRdb table lists in-frame clones only, not all of them. The sample records some 57,000 clones, over 80% being singletons. The material was CD8+ T cells from blood (PBMCs), obtained 24 months after the transplant. This sequence joins TRBV5-1 and TRBJ2-1; no clear D. This TCR was recovered from a human patient who received a combined kidney and bone marrow transplant. Some T cells may trace back to the graft donor. The CDR3: CASSLSNEQFF. The CDR3 coding sequence is TGCGCCAGCAGCTTGTCAAATGAGCAGTTCTTC. Full variable domain (outside the CDR3, taken from reference TRBV5-1 and TRBJ2-1): KAGVTQTPRYLIKTRGQQVTLSCSPISGHRSVSWYQQTPGQGLQFLFEYFSETQRNKGNFPGRFSGRQFSNSRSEMNVSTLELGDSALYLCASSLSNEQFFGPGTRLTVL.